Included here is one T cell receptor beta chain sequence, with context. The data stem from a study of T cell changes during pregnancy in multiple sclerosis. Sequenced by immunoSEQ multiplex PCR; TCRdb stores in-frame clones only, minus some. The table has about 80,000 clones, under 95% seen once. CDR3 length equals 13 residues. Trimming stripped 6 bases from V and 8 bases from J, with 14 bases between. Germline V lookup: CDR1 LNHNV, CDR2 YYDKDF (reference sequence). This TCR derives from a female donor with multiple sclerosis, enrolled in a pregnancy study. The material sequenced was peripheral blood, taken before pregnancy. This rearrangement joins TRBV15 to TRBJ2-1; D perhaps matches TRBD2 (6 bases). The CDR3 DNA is TGTGCCACCAGGGGAGGCCTGGGCTATGAGCAGTTCTTC. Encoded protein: CATRGGLGYEQFF.